These 10 T cell receptor beta chains were sequenced from one sample in a study of cytomegalovirus exposure and HLA in healthy donors. It was with 60 Vbeta and 13 Jbeta primers that the PCR ran. Measured with immunoSEQ multiplex PCR; TCRdb has only the in-frame clones, and not every one. The table includes fewer than 150,000 clones, 70% to 85% detected once. Sequencing was carried out using PBMCs. Receptors originate from a woman aged 45-59 years in good health and CMV-seropositive.

Regarding this clone: At one of its ends the junction is not consistent with the germline gene, which may arise from a read error. The chain carries TRBV25-1 and TRBJ2-3; D is possibly TRBD2 (6 bases). Germline V lookup: CDR1 MGHDK, CDR2 SYGVNS. The CDR3 runs 16 residues. CDR3 loop: CASSEYGSGSRDTQYF. In DNA, the CDR3 is TGTGCCAGCAGTGAATATGGTTCCGGGAGCAGAGATACGCAGTATTTT.

V is TRBV6-5 and J is TRBJ2-2; 7 bases map to TRBD1. The V segment lost 6 bases and the J segment 0 bases; nucleotides outside the gene matches: 4. CDR1 is MNHEY and CDR2 is SVGAGI in the germline V gene. The CDR3 runs to 15 residues. This chain's CDR3 is CASRSGQPNTGELFF. The CDR3 bases are TGTGCCAGCAGATCGGGACAGCCGAACACCGGGGAGCTGTTTTTT.

The CDR3 sequence: CASSLDLAGVSSYNEQFF. The CDR3 nucleotides read TGTGCCAGCAGCTTAGATCTAGCGGGGGTGAGCTCCTACAATGAGCAGTTCTTC. The gene calls are TRBV7-2 and TRBJ2-1; TRBD2 agrees at 10 bases. The CDR3 consists of 18 residues. The trim removed 1 base at V and 0 bases at J, leaving 6 bases unmatched. Germline loops: CDR1 SGHTA, CDR2 FQGNSA.

This clone was seen only a few times. V gene TRBV30 combines with J gene TRBJ1-1; 10 bases agree with TRBD1. The CDR3 is 15 residues long. Looked up from germline, CDR1 is GTSNPN and CDR2 is SVGIG (reference sequence). The J segment lost 6 bases and the V segment lost 2 bases, leaving 9 bases of the junction unmatched. The CDR3 DNA reads as TGTGCCTGGAGTACTCCGGGACAGGGGATCGCTGAAGCTTTCTTT. Its translation is CAWSTPGQGIAEAFF.

The rearrangement uses TRBV18 and TRBJ1-5, with 9 bases lining up with TRBD1. Unmatched junction bases numbered 2, after V lost 5 bases and J lost 0 bases. There are 15 residues in the CDR3. Germline V lookup: CDR1 KGHSH, CDR2 LQKENI. CDR3: CASSGQGNSNQPQHF. The CDR3 DNA reads as TGTGCCAGCTCAGGACAGGGGAATAGCAATCAGCCCCAGCATTTT.

The chain links TRBV19 to TRBJ1-1, with a possible D match to TRBD1 (6 bases). Between the trimmed V and J ends, which lost 5 bases and 3 bases, there was a span of 10 bases. Germline CDR1 LNHDA, CDR2 SQIVND (reference sequence). The CDR3 has 13 amino acids. The CDR3 is CASSSQGYTEAFF. DNA of the CDR3: TGTGCCAGTAGTTCACAGGGCTACACTGAAGCTTTCTTT.

The rearrangement uses TRBV7-9 and TRBJ2-2, with 9 bases matching TRBD2. Germline V CDR1 and CDR2: SEHNR, FQNEAQ (reference sequence). With 4 bases clipped from V and 6 bases from J, the junction kept 15 bases outside the gene matches. The CDR3 extends over 18 amino acids. The DNA for the CDR3 is TGTGCCAGCAGCTCAAGGAAGGTTAGCGGGAGATCGGCCGGGGAGCTGTTTTTT. Amino acid sequence: CASSSRKVSGRSAGELFF.

In this sample, this clone turned up a few times. This sequence joins TRBV30 and TRBJ2-5; a possible D gene is TRBD1 (5 bases). Per the germline V gene, CDR1 is GTSNPN and CDR2 is SVGIG (reference sequence). The CDR3 extends over 14 amino acids. V shed 2 bases and J shed 5 bases, with 15 bases lying between them. The CDR3 nucleotides read TGTGCCTGGAGTAGGACACAGCTGGGGGAGACCCAGTACTTC. This encodes CAWSRTQLGETQYF.

The V and J genes are TRBV4-3 and TRBJ2-1; TRBD2 agrees at 8 bases. The V segment lost 0 bases and the J segment 6 bases; nucleotides outside the gene matches: 4. The length of the CDR3 is 15 residues. Germline assignment: CDR1 LGHNA and CDR2 YSLEER. CDR3 residues: CASSQELGTSNEQFF. CDR3 coding DNA: TGCGCCAGCAGCCAAGAGTTAGGGACTAGCAATGAGCAGTTCTTC.

The sample holds a few counts of this clone. This chain's CDR3 is CAISESPSSSGNTIYF. As DNA, the CDR3 is TGTGCCATCAGTGAGTCACCCTCGAGCTCTGGAAACACCATATATTTT. The chain employs TRBV10-3 and TRBJ1-3; D not resolved. CDR3 length equals 16 residues. CDR1 is ENHRY, CDR2 SYGVKD, per germline. V was clipped by 0 bases and J by 0 bases, with 9 bases between them.